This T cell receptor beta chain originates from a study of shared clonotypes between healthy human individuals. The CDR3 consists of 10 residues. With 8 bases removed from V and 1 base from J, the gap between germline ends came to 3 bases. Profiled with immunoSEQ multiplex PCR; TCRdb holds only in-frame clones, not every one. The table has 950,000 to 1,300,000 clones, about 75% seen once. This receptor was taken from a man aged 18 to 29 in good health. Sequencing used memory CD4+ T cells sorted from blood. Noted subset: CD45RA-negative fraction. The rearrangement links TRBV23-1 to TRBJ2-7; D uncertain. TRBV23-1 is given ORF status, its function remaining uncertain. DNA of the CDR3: TGCGCCAGCCGATCCTACGAGCAGTACTTC. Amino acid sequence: CASRSYEQYF.